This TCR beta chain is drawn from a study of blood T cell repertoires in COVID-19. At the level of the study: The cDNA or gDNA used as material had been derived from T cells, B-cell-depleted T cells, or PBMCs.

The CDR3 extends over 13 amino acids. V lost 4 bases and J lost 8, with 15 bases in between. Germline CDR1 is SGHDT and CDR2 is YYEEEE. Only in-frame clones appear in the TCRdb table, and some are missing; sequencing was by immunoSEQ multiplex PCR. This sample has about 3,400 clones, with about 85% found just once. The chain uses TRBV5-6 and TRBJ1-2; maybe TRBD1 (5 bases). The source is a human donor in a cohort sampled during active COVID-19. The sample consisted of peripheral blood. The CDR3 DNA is TGTGCCAGCAGCCCGGACCCAGGGTCAGGCTACACCTTC. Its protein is CASSPDPGSGYTF.